The following is a TCR beta chain sequence with its context. What it binds is unknown. The data were obtained in a study of shared clonotypes between healthy human individuals. About the research overall: Each donor's CD8 memory used one plate, CD8 naive two, each CD4 subset three. General study points: Generation probability values for non-shared clonotypes were lower than those for clonotypes shared by all four donors. It was anticipated that sequencing depth would influence how many clonotypes donors shared.

This CDR3 has 17 amino acids. Trimming cost V 1 base and J 1 base; bases outside gene matches: 5. CDR1 is SGHTA, CDR2 FQGNSA, per germline. This was a deep-level run. Clones were read by immunoSEQ multiplex PCR, and TCRdb kept only the in-frame ones, dropping some. The sample yields roughly 2.2 million clones, over 85% seen once. The genes are TRBV7-2 and TRBJ2-3; 10 nucleotides line up with TRBD2. The specimen sequenced was naive CD4+ T cells from PBMCs. Subset meaning: CD45RA+ positively selected. The source is a man between 18 and 35 years old in good health. Some clones in this sample may be carry-over from other donors' samples. CDR3 in amino acids: CASSLVGGTSGTDTQYF. The CDR3 nucleotides read TGTGCCAGCAGCTTAGTGGGGGGGACTAGCGGCACAGATACGCAGTATTTT.